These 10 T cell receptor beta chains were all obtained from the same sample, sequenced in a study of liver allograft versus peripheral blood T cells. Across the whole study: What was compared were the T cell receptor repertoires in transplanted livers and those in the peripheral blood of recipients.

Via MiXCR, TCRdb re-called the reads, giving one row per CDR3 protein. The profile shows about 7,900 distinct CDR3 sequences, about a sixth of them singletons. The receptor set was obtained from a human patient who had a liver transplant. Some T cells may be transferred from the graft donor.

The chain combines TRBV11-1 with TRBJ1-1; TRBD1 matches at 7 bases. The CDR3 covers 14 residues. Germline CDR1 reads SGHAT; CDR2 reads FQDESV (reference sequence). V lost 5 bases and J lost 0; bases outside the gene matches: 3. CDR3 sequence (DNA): TGTGCCAGCAGCATAACAGGGGTGAACACTGAAGCTTTCTTT. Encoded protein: CASSITGVNTEAFF.

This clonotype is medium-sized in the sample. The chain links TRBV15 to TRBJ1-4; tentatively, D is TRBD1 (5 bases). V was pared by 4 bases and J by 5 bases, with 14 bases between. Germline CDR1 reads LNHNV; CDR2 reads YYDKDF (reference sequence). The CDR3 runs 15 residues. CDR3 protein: CATSMRTGENEKLFF. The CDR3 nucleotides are TGTGCCACCAGCATGAGAACAGGCGAAAATGAAAAACTGTTTTTT.

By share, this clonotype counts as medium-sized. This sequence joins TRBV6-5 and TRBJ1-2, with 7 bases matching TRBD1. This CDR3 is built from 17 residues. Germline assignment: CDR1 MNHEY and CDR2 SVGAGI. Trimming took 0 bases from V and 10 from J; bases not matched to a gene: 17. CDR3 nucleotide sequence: TGTGCCAGCAGTTACTCGAACTTGGGGGGACAGAATCCCCTCTACACCTTC. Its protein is CASSYSNLGGQNPLYTF.

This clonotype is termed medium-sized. CDR3 DNA: TGTGCCAGCAGTGGGCAGGGGTATGGCTACACCTTC. Amino acids: CASSGQGYGYTF. The V call is TRBV6-1, the J call TRBJ1-2; a possible D gene is TRBD1 (6 bases). With 4 bases removed from V and 5 bases from J, the gap between germline ends came to 8 bases. The CDR3 runs to 12 residues. Per the germline V gene, CDR1 is MNHNS and CDR2 is SASEGT.

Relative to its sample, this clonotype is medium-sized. The CDR3 sequence: CASSVGQGTNEKLFF. CDR3 nucleotide sequence: TGTGCCAGCAGCGTAGGGCAGGGTACTAATGAAAAACTGTTTTTT. V is TRBV9 and J is TRBJ1-4, with a tentative D call TRBD1 (5 bases). The V gene's germline CDR1 is SGDLS and CDR2 YYNGEE. The CDR3 loop spans 15 amino acids. V was cut by 0 bases and J by 2 bases, with 8 bases left in between.

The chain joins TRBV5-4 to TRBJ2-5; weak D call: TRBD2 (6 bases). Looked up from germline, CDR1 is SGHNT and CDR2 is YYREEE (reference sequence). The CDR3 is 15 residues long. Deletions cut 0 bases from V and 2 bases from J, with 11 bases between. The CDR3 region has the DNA TGTGCCAGCAGCTTGGAAAACGGGGGACAAGAGACCCAGTACTTC. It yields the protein CASSLENGGQETQYF.

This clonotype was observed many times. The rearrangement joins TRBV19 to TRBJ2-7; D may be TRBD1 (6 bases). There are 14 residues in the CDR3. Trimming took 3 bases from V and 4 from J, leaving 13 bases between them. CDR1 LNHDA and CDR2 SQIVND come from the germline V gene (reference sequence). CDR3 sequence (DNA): TGTGCCAGTAGTATGGGGGCGCAGGGTTACGAGCAGTACTTC. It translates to CASSMGAQGYEQYF.

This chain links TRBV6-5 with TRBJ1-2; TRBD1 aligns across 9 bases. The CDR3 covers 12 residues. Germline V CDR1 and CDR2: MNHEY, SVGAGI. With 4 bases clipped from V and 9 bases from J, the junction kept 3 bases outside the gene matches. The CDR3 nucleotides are TGTGCCAGCAGTTGGGACAGGGTGCGCTACACCTTC. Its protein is CASSWDRVRYTF.

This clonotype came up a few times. The CDR3: CASSSGQTTEAFF. The CDR3 nucleotides are TGTGCCAGCAGCTCGGGACAAACCACTGAAGCTTTCTTT. The gene calls are TRBV6-5 and TRBJ1-1; possible D gene TRBD1, 6 bases. The CDR3 runs to 13 residues. Germline V lookup: CDR1 MNHEY, CDR2 SVGAGI. Trimming pared 6 bases from V and 4 bases from J, leaving 12 bases between.

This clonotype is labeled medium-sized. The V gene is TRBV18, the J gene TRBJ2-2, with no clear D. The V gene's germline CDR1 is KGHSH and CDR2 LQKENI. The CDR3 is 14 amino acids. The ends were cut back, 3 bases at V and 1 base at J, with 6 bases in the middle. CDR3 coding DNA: TGTGCCAGCTCACCCCCGGGGAACACCGGGGAGCTGTTTTTT. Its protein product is CASSPPGNTGELFF.